What follows is one T cell receptor (beta chain) and its context. Its target is not known. This sample was included in a study of blood T cells in healthy people across ages. Study-level findings and limits: Diversity of TCR beta per million T cells declined in a roughly linear way with age. Long-lived and aged donors differed, with more naive CD4+ cells and higher diversity in the long-lived.

For the second PCR, which ran for about 6 to 11 cycles, a sample-barcoded 5' primer and a J-beta primer mix were used. Each cDNA molecule was tagged by a template-switch adaptor with 12 random nucleotides. One entry per CDR3 protein results from TCRdb running MiXCR on the 5' RACE reads. The sample shows roughly 2 million distinct CDR3 sequences, around 48% of them seen only once. Isolation per sample recovered at least 6.5 million PBMCs. The sequence was collected from a woman between 40 and 55 years old in good health. Sequencing was done on a sample of blood.

CDR3 residues: CASSYSPGRPETQYF. The CDR3 DNA is TGTGCCAGCAGTTACTCCCCGGGGCGGCCGGAGACCCAGTACTTC. This chain uses TRBV6-5 with TRBJ2-5; either TRBD1 or TRBD2 may fit D (5 bases each). This CDR3 has 15 amino acids. Trimming shortened V by 0 bases and J by 5 bases, and 13 bases separated the two germline ends. Per germline, CDR1 MNHEY and CDR2 SVGAGI.